These 11 T cell receptor beta chains originate from one sample sequenced in a study of blood T cell repertoires in COVID-19. Assay: immunoSEQ multiplex PCR; the TCRdb copy retains only in-frame clones and omits some. The sample includes 65,000 to 70,000 clones, 70% to 90% of them seen just once. Sequenced material: peripheral blood. The source is a man aged 50 to 60 with acute or convalescent COVID-19.

This chain joins TRBV11-2 and TRBJ1-2; D unresolved. The length of the CDR3 is 13 residues. Trimming cost V 1 base and J 2 bases, with 5 bases left between them. Germline-derived CDR1 and CDR2 are SGHAT and FQNNGV. The DNA of the CDR3 is TGTGCCAGCAGCTTAGGCCAGAACTATGGCTACACCTTC. It specifies CASSLGQNYGYTF.

CDR3 protein: CASSLRLAGGAGELFF. The CDR3, as DNA: TGTGCCAGCAGTTTGAGACTAGCGGGGGGCGCCGGGGAGCTGTTTTTT. V usage is TRBV28 and J usage is TRBJ2-2; the match to TRBD2 covers 13 bases. The CDR3 is 16 residues long. J gave up 6 bases and V 3 bases, and 4 bases lay outside the gene matches. Germline V gene sequence: CDR1 MDHEN, CDR2 SYDVKM.

CDR3 protein: CASSLFPAAGRPYEQYF. The CDR3 DNA is TGCGCCAGCAGCTTGTTTCCAGCCGCGGGGAGGCCCTACGAGCAGTACTTC. The chain couples TRBV5-1 to TRBJ2-7; a weak D match, TRBD2 (6 bases). Looked up from germline, CDR1 is SGHRS and CDR2 is YFSETQ. V lost 1 base and J 2 bases, leaving 19 bases between the germline ends. CDR3 length equals 17 residues.

J is TRBJ2-1 and V is TRBV5-6; 8 bases align to TRBD1. CDR1 is SGHDT and CDR2 is YYEEEE in the germline V gene. Germline trimming cut 7 bases from V and 0 bases from J; bases unmatched to any gene: 6. The CDR3 runs to 15 residues. In nucleotides, the CDR3 is TGTGCCAGCGGGTACAGGGGGTTCTCCTACAATGAGCAGTTCTTC. This translates into CASGYRGFSYNEQFF.

The rearrangement uses TRBV19 and TRBJ2-2; TRBD2 agrees at 12 bases. Germline V CDR1 and CDR2: LNHDA, SQIVND (reference sequence). This CDR3 spans 16 amino acids. V lost 6 bases to trimming and J lost 3 bases; unmatched junction nucleotides: 5. This CDR3 reads CASSHTSGGYTGELFF. CDR3 nucleotide sequence: TGTGCCAGTAGCCACACTAGCGGGGGGTACACCGGGGAGCTGTTTTTT.

The V call is TRBV27, the J call TRBJ2-1; TRBD2 matches at 13 bases. This CDR3 comprises 17 residues. Germline CDR1 and CDR2: MNHEY and SMNVEV (reference sequence). Unmatched junction bases numbered 6, after V lost 5 bases and J lost 2 bases. CDR3 nucleotide sequence: TGTGCCAGCAGTAGGGGGACTAGCGGGATCACCTACAATGAGCAGTTCTTC. Protein product: CASSRGTSGITYNEQFF.

A few counts support this clone. The chain links TRBV7-8 to TRBJ1-2; 10 bases fit TRBD1. Germline-derived CDR1 and CDR2 are SGHVS and FQNEAQ. The V gene end was trimmed by 5 bases and the J gene end by 8 bases; junction bases not matched to a gene: 11. The CDR3 totals 15 residues. CDR3 DNA sequence: TGTGCCAGCAGCGGGAGCCGGGACAGGGGATACGGCTACACCTTC. As protein: CASSGSRDRGYGYTF.

This chain links TRBV27 with TRBJ1-2; 7 bases align to TRBD1. The CDR3 runs 13 residues. V gave up 4 bases and J gave up 7 bases; unmatched junction bases: 6. From germline, CDR1 is MNHEY and CDR2 SMNVEV (reference sequence). CDR3 sequence reads: CASSSTGETGYTF. The CDR3 region has the DNA TGTGCCAGCAGTTCCACAGGGGAGACTGGCTACACCTTC.

This clone was seen a handful of times. The chain joins TRBV12-3 or TRBV12-4 to TRBJ1-2; D is unclear. This CDR3 comprises 12 residues. Trimming left V 5 bases short and J 4 bases short, with 8 bases between. For the CDR3, the DNA is TGTGCCAGCAGTCTCGCGCTCTATGGCTACACCTTC. It encodes CASSLALYGYTF.

The chain uses TRBV6-1 and TRBJ2-7; no firm D call. V was cut by 2 bases and J by 3 bases, with 11 bases left in between. Germline V gives CDR1 MNHNS, CDR2 SASEGT. The CDR3 extends over 14 amino acids. The CDR3 coding sequence is TGTGCCAGCAGTGAACCAACTGCTTACTACGAGCAGTACTTC. It codes for CASSEPTAYYEQYF.

V is TRBV5-1 and J is TRBJ1-2; D not certain. The CDR3 sequence is 14 residues long. CDR1 and CDR2 (germline): SGHRS, YFSETQ. The ends were cut back, 4 bases at V and 5 bases at J, with 15 bases in the middle. The CDR3 region is CASSENGVPYGYTF. The CDR3 region has the DNA TGCGCCAGCAGCGAGAACGGAGTACCATATGGCTACACCTTC.